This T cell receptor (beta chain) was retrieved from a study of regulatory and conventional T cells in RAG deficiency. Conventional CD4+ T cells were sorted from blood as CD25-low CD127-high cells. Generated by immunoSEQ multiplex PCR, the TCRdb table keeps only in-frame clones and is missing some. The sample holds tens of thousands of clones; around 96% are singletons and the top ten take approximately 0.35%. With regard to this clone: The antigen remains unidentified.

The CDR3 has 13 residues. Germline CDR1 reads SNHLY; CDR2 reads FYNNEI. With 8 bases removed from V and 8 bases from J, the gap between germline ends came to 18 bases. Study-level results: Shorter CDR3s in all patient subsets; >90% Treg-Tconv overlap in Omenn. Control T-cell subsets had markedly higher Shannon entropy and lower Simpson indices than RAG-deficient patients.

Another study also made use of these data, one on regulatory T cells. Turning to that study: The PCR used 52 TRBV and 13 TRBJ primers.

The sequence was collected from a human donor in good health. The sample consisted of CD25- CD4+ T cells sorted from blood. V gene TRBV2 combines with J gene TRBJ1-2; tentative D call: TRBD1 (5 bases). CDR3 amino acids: CASGGEGRDGYTF. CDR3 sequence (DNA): TGTGCCAGCGGAGGGGAGGGCAGGGACGGCTACACCTTC.